These 23 T cell receptor beta chains originate from one sample sequenced in a study of cytomegalovirus exposure and HLA in healthy donors. Primers included in the PCR were 60 Vbeta and 13 Jbeta primers. Clones were sequenced by immunoSEQ multiplex PCR, and TCRdb holds only the in-frame ones, with some missing. The profile shows about 88,000 clones, 65% to 85% of them singletons. Specimen: PBMCs. All receptors come from a man between 25 and 39 years old in good health and CMV-seronegative.

This clone was seen a few times. V usage is TRBV6-6 and J usage is TRBJ1-1, with TRBD1 as a possible D gene (6 bases). The CDR3 extends over 15 amino acids. The V end was cut by 5 bases, the J end by 4 bases, with 17 bases between. In germline, CDR1 is MNHNY, CDR2 SVGAGI (reference sequence). The CDR3 loop is CASSGGATPGTEAFF. The CDR3 DNA reads as TGTGCCAGCAGTGGGGGGGCAACCCCGGGCACTGAAGCTTTCTTT.

This sequence joins TRBV18 and TRBJ1-2; 7 bases are shared with TRBD1. This CDR3 is 14 amino acids long. Germline V gene data show CDR1 as KGHSH and CDR2 as LQKENI. The V and J ends lost 5 bases and 4 bases, in that order; junction bases with no gene match: 7. The CDR3 region is CASSGDRVGYGYTF. In DNA, the CDR3 is TGTGCCAGCTCAGGAGACAGGGTTGGCTATGGCTACACCTTC.

This clone appeared a few times. This chain joins TRBV5-1 and TRBJ2-7; D ambiguous. Trimming removed 4 bases from V and 0 bases from J, with 11 bases in between. This CDR3 is 14 amino acids long. Germline loops: CDR1 SGHRS, CDR2 YFSETQ. The CDR3 sequence: CASSQEAHSYEQYF. The CDR3, as DNA: TGCGCCAGCAGCCAAGAGGCCCACTCCTACGAGCAGTACTTC.

The chain couples TRBV6-5 to TRBJ2-2; perhaps TRBD2 as D (6 bases). The germline V gene encodes CDR1 MNHEY and CDR2 SVGAGI. The CDR3 is made up of 15 amino acids. The V and J ends lost 5 bases and 8 bases respectively, with 18 bases between them. CDR3 sequence reads: CASSPDSRRGGELFF. The CDR3 DNA is TGTGCCAGCAGTCCTGACAGTCGGCGGGGTGGGGAGCTGTTTTTT.

The V gene is TRBV27, the J gene TRBJ1-1; possible D gene TRBD1, 6 bases. V was shortened by 0 bases and J by 11 bases, with 16 bases between the two germline ends. CDR1 is MNHEY, CDR2 SMNVEV, per germline (reference sequence). The CDR3 contains 14 residues. The CDR3 nucleotides read TGTGCCAGCAGTTTATCTGCCGGGGACATCTTGGCTTTCTTT. As protein: CASSLSAGDILAFF.

The rearrangement uses TRBV5-4 and TRBJ2-7; D is possibly TRBD2 (7 bases). V was cut by 3 bases and J by 0 bases, with 16 bases left in between. Germline-derived CDR1 and CDR2 are SGHNT and YYREEE (reference sequence). This CDR3 comprises 16 residues. CDR3 bases: TGTGCCAGCAGCTCCCAGGGCGGGGGCTCCTCCTACGAGCAGTACTTC. Its protein product is CASSSQGGGSSYEQYF.

V is TRBV9 and J is TRBJ1-3, with a possible D match to TRBD1 (5 bases). Trimming took 3 bases from V and 4 from J, leaving 20 bases between them. The CDR3 spans 17 residues. CDR1 is SGDLS and CDR2 is YYNGEE in the germline V gene. CDR3 residues: CASSGGVPGPIGNTIYF. The DNA of the CDR3 is TGTGCCAGCAGCGGAGGTGTCCCAGGGCCCATCGGAAACACCATATATTTT.

The genes are TRBV28 and TRBJ1-5, with 8 bases lining up with TRBD1. Unmatched junction bases numbered 9, after V lost 3 bases and J lost 2 bases. This CDR3 region has 17 residues. Germline lookup yields CDR1 MDHEN and CDR2 SYDVKM. The CDR3 reads CASSFPTGASGNQPQHF. CDR3 DNA sequence: TGTGCCAGCAGTTTCCCGACAGGGGCTTCGGGCAATCAGCCCCAGCATTTT.

V and J are TRBV2 and TRBJ2-3, with D perhaps TRBD2 (7 bases). V lost 3 bases and J 0 bases, leaving 10 bases between the germline ends. This CDR3 is 15 amino acids long. Germline loops: CDR1 SNHLY, CDR2 FYNNEI. Written as DNA, the CDR3 is TGTGCCAGCAGTGAGCGGGGGCCTAGCACAGATACGCAGTATTTT. As protein: CASSERGPSTDTQYF.

The rearrangement uses TRBV7-6 and TRBJ2-3; no reliable D call. Germline V gives CDR1 SGHVS, CDR2 FNYEAQ. The CDR3 is 12 residues long. Trimming left V 3 bases short and J 3 bases short, with 4 bases between. The CDR3 sequence: CASSLSTDTQYF. CDR3 DNA sequence: TGTGCCAGCAGCTTGAGTACAGATACGCAGTATTTT.

The rearrangement joins TRBV5-1 to TRBJ1-4; D may be TRBD1 (6 bases). The germline V gene encodes CDR1 SGHRS and CDR2 YFSETQ. Trimming pared 0 bases from V and 2 bases from J, leaving 11 bases between. CDR3 length: 16 residues. Here the CDR3 reads CASSLEQGNTNEKLFF. The DNA for the CDR3 is TGCGCCAGCAGCTTGGAACAGGGTAATACTAATGAAAAACTGTTTTTT.

This clone occurred once. The chain combines TRBV7-9 with TRBJ2-7, with D maybe TRBD2 (6 bases). The CDR3 has 17 residues. Per the germline V gene, CDR1 is SEHNR and CDR2 is FQNEAQ (reference sequence). Trimming took 5 bases from V and 2 from J, leaving 22 bases between them. CDR3 sequence (DNA): TGTGCCAGCAGCCCCCGAGAGGCGGGATATGCGACCTACGAGCAGTACTTC. It is translated as CASSPREAGYATYEQYF.

The chain links TRBV2 to TRBJ2-1; TRBD1 matches at 9 bases. Germline V gives CDR1 SNHLY, CDR2 FYNNEI. J was trimmed by 7 bases and V by 8 bases; bases with no gene match: 9. The CDR3 has 14 amino acids. CDR3 residues: CASWSTGGGNEQFF. The CDR3 DNA reads as TGTGCCAGCTGGTCTACAGGGGGCGGGAATGAGCAGTTCTTC.

This sequence joins TRBV30 and TRBJ1-1, with 9 bases matching TRBD1. Germline loops: CDR1 GTSNPN, CDR2 SVGIG (reference sequence). This CDR3 is 15 amino acids long. Losses at the gene ends were 5 bases for V and 10 bases for J; bases not matched to a gene: 17. CDR3 protein: CAWGTGKGSIFGAFF. The CDR3 region has the DNA TGTGCCTGGGGGACAGGGAAGGGCTCGATTTTTGGAGCTTTCTTT.

The J gene is TRBJ2-7, the V gene TRBV19, with 7 nucleotides matching TRBD1. Germline V gene data show CDR1 as LNHDA and CDR2 as SQIVND (reference sequence). V lost 9 bases to trimming and J lost 0 bases; unmatched junction nucleotides: 11. This CDR3 has 15 residues. This chain's CDR3 is CASGRASGGSYEQYF. The CDR3 DNA is TGTGCCAGCGGAAGGGCTTCAGGGGGCTCCTACGAGCAGTACTTC.

This clone was counted a single time. The gene calls are TRBV7-9 and TRBJ1-2; D remains ambiguous. The CDR3 loop spans 14 amino acids. The germline V and J ends were trimmed by 1 base and 2 bases, with 8 bases remaining between them. The V gene's germline CDR1 is SEHNR and CDR2 FQNEAQ (reference sequence). CDR3 sequence reads: CASSLVEMNYGYTF. The CDR3 DNA follows: TGTGCCAGCAGCTTAGTTGAGATGAACTATGGCTACACCTTC.

The chain combines TRBV28 with TRBJ1-3; 8 positions match TRBD1. The CDR3 has 15 residues. The J segment lost 7 bases and the V segment lost 5 bases, leaving 10 bases of the junction unmatched. Per germline, CDR1 MDHEN and CDR2 SYDVKM. In DNA form, the CDR3 reads TGTGCCAGCAGTAGGCACCAGGACAGGGCTAACACCATATATTTT. As protein: CASSRHQDRANTIYF.

This chain connects TRBV7-3 to TRBJ2-5; 7 bases are a match to TRBD1. Germline loops: CDR1 SGHTA, CDR2 FQGTGA. V was pared by 5 bases and J by 4 bases, with 4 bases of the junction left unmatched. This CDR3 region has 13 residues. CDR3 coding DNA: TGTGCCAGCAGCCAAGGGGGCCGAGAGACCCAGTACTTC. Protein sequence: CASSQGGRETQYF.

The chain joins TRBV4-1 to TRBJ2-2, with 7 bases identical to TRBD1. The J segment lost 5 bases and the V segment lost 5 bases, leaving 8 bases of the junction unmatched. The CDR3 length is 15 residues. CDR1 is MGHRA, CDR2 YSYEKL, per germline. The CDR3 nucleotides read TGCGCCAGCAGCTTAGACAGGGTAGGGACCGGGGAGCTGTTTTTT. It codes for CASSLDRVGTGELFF.

The chain carries TRBV5-1 and TRBJ2-7; the match to TRBD1 covers 8 bases. V was clipped by 3 bases and J by 3 bases; unmatched bases: 5. CDR3 length: 14 residues. Germline V gene lookup returns CDR1 SGHRS and CDR2 YFSETQ. The CDR3: CASSWGTGNYEQYF. CDR3 DNA: TGCGCCAGCAGCTGGGGGACAGGTAACTACGAGCAGTACTTC.

The chain is built from TRBV7-2 and TRBJ1-2; D perhaps matches TRBD1 (5 bases). CDR1 SGHTA and CDR2 FQGNSA come from the germline V gene. The V end lost 0 bases, the J end lost 5 bases, and 22 bases lay between the germline ends. This CDR3 is built from 18 residues. Here the CDR3 reads CASSLAPLGQGGSYGYTF. The CDR3 nucleotides are TGTGCCAGCAGCTTAGCCCCCCTGGGGCAGGGAGGGTCGTATGGCTACACCTTC.

This clone was counted once. The chain is built from TRBV5-1 and TRBJ2-5; 9 bases match TRBD1. The J call may be in error: the DNA end matches TRBJ2-7 better. The V gene's germline CDR1 is SGHRS and CDR2 YFSETQ. This CDR3 spans 15 amino acids. The CDR3 coding sequence is TGCGCCAGCAGCTTTACCACGGGACAGGGCTACGAGCAGTACTTC. Amino acids: CASSFTTGQGYEQYF.

This clone was counted once. This sequence joins TRBV18 and TRBJ1-5, with 8 bases lining up with TRBD1. CDR1 and CDR2 (germline): KGHSH, LQKENI. The CDR3 loop spans 14 amino acids. The V and J ends lost 5 bases and 3 bases, in that order; junction bases with no gene match: 3. The CDR3 coding sequence is TGTGCCAGCTCAGGACAGGGACACAATCAGCCCCAGCATTTT. It specifies CASSGQGHNQPQHF.